This T cell receptor (beta chain) was identified in a study of blood T cell repertoires in COVID-19. Across the study: T cells, B-cell-depleted T cells, or PBMCs supplied cDNA or gDNA.

CDR3 length: 13 amino acids. CDR1 is MNHNY and CDR2 is SVGAGI in the germline V gene (reference sequence). The V gene end was trimmed by 6 bases and the J gene end by 9 bases; junction bases not matched to a gene: 9. In the original processing: How many nucleated cells were present was estimated from reference gene primer amplification. The table came from immunoSEQ multiplex PCR; TCRdb's copy has only in-frame clones and leaves some out. V and J calls plus clone size are reproduced from that table; the DNA served to infer D and trimming. The table shows over 200,000 clones, with under 85% occurring only once.

The TCR was taken from a woman in her thirties with COVID-19, enrolled during active disease. The gene calls are TRBV6-6 and TRBJ2-7; 9 bases are a match to TRBD1. Material for sequencing was peripheral blood. The CDR3, as DNA: TGTGCCAGCAGACCCGGGACAGGGATGGGGCAGTACTTC. This encodes CASRPGTGMGQYF.